The next 21 T cell receptor beta chains were all read from a single sample in a study of post-analysis software for immune sequencing data. These receptors have no identified antigens. The TCR beta cDNA libraries contained unique molecular identifiers. One entry per CDR3 protein results from TCRdb running MiXCR on the PCR reads. This sample yields approximately 730,000 distinct CDR3 sequences, of which 46% are seen a single time; 4% to 5% belongs to the top ten. The study's findings and limits: TRBV5-6, TRBV5-1 and TRBV20-1 belonged to a set of about five TRBV segments that were more frequent in patients than controls.

The sample consisted of blood. The receptors derive from a girl aged 10-17 years with multiple sclerosis.

This clonotype has a count of ten or more. The V gene is TRBV10-3, the J gene TRBJ2-7; a possible D gene is TRBD1 (5 bases). Germline CDR1 and CDR2: ENHRY and SYGVKD. The germline V and J ends were trimmed by 4 bases and 0 bases, with 10 bases remaining between them. The CDR3 is 14 residues long. The CDR3 spells CAISGTQGSYEQYF. CDR3 DNA: TGTGCCATCAGTGGGACCCAGGGCTCCTACGAGCAGTACTTC.

This clonotype came up many times. V and J are TRBV7-2 and TRBJ1-2; D call uncertain. Germline CDR1 SGHTA, CDR2 FQGNSA. V dropped 1 base and J dropped 4 bases, with 10 bases sitting between them. The CDR3 totals 14 residues. In DNA form, the CDR3 reads TGTGCCAGCAGCTTAGATGTCTTCGGCTATGGCTACACCTTC. Amino acids: CASSLDVFGYGYTF.

This chain links TRBV20-1 with TRBJ1-4; D might be TRBD1 (6 bases). Trimming pared 3 bases from V and 5 bases from J, leaving 13 bases between. From germline, CDR1 is DFQATT and CDR2 SNEGSKA (reference sequence). The CDR3 has 14 residues. CDR3 in amino acids: CSARDRVSNEKLFF. CDR3 nucleotides: TGCAGTGCTAGGGACAGAGTATCGAATGAAAAACTGTTTTTT.

In this sample, this clonotype turned up a few times. This chain links TRBV20-1 with TRBJ2-5, with TRBD1 matching over 8 bases. This CDR3 spans 17 amino acids. Germline CDR1 is DFQATT and CDR2 is SNEGSKA (reference sequence). V lost 5 bases and J lost 2; bases outside the gene matches: 16. CDR3 sequence: CSAGAVVKDRVQETQYF. CDR3 in DNA: TGCAGTGCTGGCGCCGTGGTAAAGGACAGGGTGCAAGAGACCCAGTACTTC.

This clonotype was observed a few times. The chain is built from TRBV12-3 or TRBV12-4 and TRBJ2-7; weak D call: TRBD2 (5 bases). This CDR3 is built from 13 residues. The ends were cut back, 8 bases at V and 1 base at J, with 12 bases in the middle. CDR3 sequence reads: CASRAGFSYEQYF. The CDR3 DNA reads TGTGCCAGCCGGGCGGGCTTTTCCTACGAGCAGTACTTC.

V usage is TRBV21-1 and J usage is TRBJ2-7. TRBV21-1 is reported as a pseudogene. CDR3 size: 15 residues. The chain's CDR3 is CASRSLSGLPYEQYF. CDR3 nucleotides: TGTGCCAGCAGGAGTTTAAGTGGTTTGCCCTACGAGCAGTACTTC.

This chain connects TRBV11-1 to TRBJ2-5; unclear D gene. V lost 5 bases and J 11 bases, leaving 18 bases between the germline ends. Germline CDR1 and CDR2: SGHAT and FQDESV (reference sequence). CDR3 length equals 13 residues. The DNA of the CDR3 is TGTGCCAGCAGCCCCGGTCCCTACAATGAGCAGTACTTC. Encoded protein: CASSPGPYNEQYF.

This clonotype was observed a single time. The chain carries TRBV20-1 and TRBJ2-4, with 10 bases lining up with TRBD2. The J call is in doubt because the DNA end fits TRBJ2-7 better. CDR1 is DFQATT and CDR2 is SNEGSKA in the germline V gene (reference sequence). The length of the CDR3 is 13 residues. CDR3 sequence reads: CSARKAGGLEQYF. CDR3 coding DNA: TGCAGTGCTAGGAAAGCGGGAGGGCTCGAGCAGTACTTC.

The V and J genes are TRBV20-1 and TRBJ1-2, with D tentatively TRBD1 (5 bases). With 3 bases removed from V and 1 base from J, the gap between germline ends came to 12 bases. This CDR3 spans 14 amino acids. Germline V CDR1 and CDR2: DFQATT, SNEGSKA (reference sequence). CDR3 coding DNA: TGCAGTGCTAGGATTCCAGGGCATAACTATGGCTACACCTTC. As protein: CSARIPGHNYGYTF.

The chain is built from TRBV6-5 and TRBJ2-6, with D uncertain. Germline CDR1 is MNHEY and CDR2 is SVGAGI. The ends were cut back, 5 bases at V and 1 base at J, with 9 bases in the middle. The CDR3 is 15 residues long. CDR3 region: CASSTLDSGANVLTF. In nucleotides, the CDR3 is TGTGCCAGCAGTACCTTAGATTCTGGGGCCAACGTCCTGACTTTC.

This clonotype was observed a single time. The chain carries TRBV5-6 and TRBJ2-2; TRBD1 agrees at 10 bases. CDR1 and CDR2 from the germline V gene are SGHDT and YYEEEE. V dropped 3 bases and J dropped 3; count of bases not matched to a gene: 5. The CDR3 sequence is 16 residues long. The CDR3 coding sequence is TGTGCCAGCAGCTCCTGGACAGGGGGTTACACCGGGGAGCTGTTTTTT. Protein product: CASSSWTGGYTGELFF.

The chain combines TRBV18 with TRBJ2-5; 11 bases map to TRBD2. Germline lookup yields CDR1 KGHSH and CDR2 LQKENI. V lost 2 bases, J lost 2 bases, and 16 bases stayed unmatched. This CDR3 comprises 20 residues. CDR3 sequence (DNA): TGTGCCAGCTCACCAAGAACGGTGGGAACTAGCGGGAGATATCAAGAGACCCAGTACTTC. Encoded protein: CASSPRTVGTSGRYQETQYF.

This chain connects TRBV5-1 to TRBJ2-1; no definite D call. V lost 1 base and J 8 bases, leaving 16 bases between the germline ends. The germline gives CDR1 SGHRS, CDR2 YFSETQ. This CDR3 has 15 amino acids. The CDR3, as DNA: TGCGCCAGCAGCTTGTTAGTACGGACCGGCCATGAGCAGTTCTTC. Its translation: CASSLLVRTGHEQFF.

This rearrangement joins TRBV7-2 to TRBJ2-7; TRBD2 is a possible D gene (7 bases). V was clipped by 0 bases and J by 10 bases, with 19 bases between them. The CDR3 totals 15 residues. CDR1 and CDR2 (germline): SGHTA, FQGNSA. The CDR3 coding sequence is TGTGCCAGCAGCTTAGCATCGGGGGGCCAAAACATTCAGTACGTC. Its protein product is CASSLASGGQNIQYV.

The CDR3 DNA sequence: TGCAGTGCTAGAGCGGGAGGCTCCTACAATGAGCAGTTCTTC. Its translation is CSARAGGSYNEQFF. The chain couples TRBV20-1 to TRBJ2-1, with 7 bases that match TRBD2. J gave up 0 bases and V 1 base, and 0 bases lay outside the gene matches. The CDR3 has 14 amino acids. From germline, CDR1 is DFQATT and CDR2 SNEGSKA (reference sequence).

This clonotype was detected a few times. The genes are TRBV7-9 and TRBJ2-4; D remains unclear. CDR3 size: 12 residues. Germline loops: CDR1 SEHNR, CDR2 FQNEAQ (reference sequence). Trimming shortened V by 5 bases and J by 7 bases, and 9 bases separated the two germline ends. CDR3 DNA sequence: TGTGCCAGCAGCCGCCAGACGAACATTCAGTACTTC. Translation gives CASSRQTNIQYF.

The V and J genes are TRBV29-1 and TRBJ2-2; D not certain. Germline V gene data show CDR1 as SQVTM and CDR2 as ANQGSEA. V lost 3 bases to trimming and J lost 3 bases, with 5 bases between them. The CDR3 consists of 12 residues. The CDR3 reads CSVESYTGELFF. In DNA, the CDR3 is TGCAGCGTTGAGTCGTACACCGGGGAGCTGTTTTTT.

The sample holds a few counts of this clonotype. V and J are TRBV18 and TRBJ2-7; maybe TRBD1 (6 bases). Trimming removed 3 bases at V and 5 bases at J, with 14 bases between. The CDR3 contains 14 residues. Germline CDR1 and CDR2: KGHSH and LQKENI. The CDR3 nucleotides read TGTGCCAGCTCACCGGCACAGGGCAACCACGAGCAGTACTTC. This codes for CASSPAQGNHEQYF. Drawing the rest from reference TRBV18 and TRBJ2-7, the complete variable domain is NAGVMQNPRHLVRRRGQEARLRCSPMKGHSHVYWYRQLPEEGLKFMVYLQKENIIDESGMPKERFSAEFPKEGPSILRIQQVVRGDSAAYFCASSPAQGNHEQYFGPGTRLTVT.

This clonotype was found a few times. This chain connects TRBV7-8 to TRBJ2-4; 7 bases fit TRBD2. This CDR3 has 15 residues. The ends lost 1 base at V and 13 bases at J; junction bases unmatched: 13. The germline V gene has CDR1 SGHVS and CDR2 FQNEAQ. The CDR3 bases are TGTGCCAGCAGCTTAGTCGGGGGGACCGAAGAGATCCAGTACTTC. Residues: CASSLVGGTEEIQYF.

This clonotype was picked up a small number of times. The V gene is TRBV9, the J gene TRBJ1-2, with 11 bases identical to TRBD1. Germline V gene lookup returns CDR1 SGDLS and CDR2 YYNGEE. This CDR3 contains 15 residues. With 3 bases clipped from V and 4 bases from J, the junction kept 5 bases outside the gene matches. The chain's CDR3 is CASSDRTGGGYGYTF. For the CDR3, the DNA is TGTGCCAGCAGCGACCGGACAGGGGGCGGCTATGGCTACACCTTC.

This clonotype was counted a few times. V usage is TRBV29-1 and J usage is TRBJ2-3, with D unclear. This CDR3 spans 14 amino acids. Germline CDR1 and CDR2: SQVTM and ANQGSEA. The ends were cut back, 4 bases at V and 0 bases at J, with 11 bases in the middle. DNA of the CDR3: TGCAGCGTTGTTGGCGTAGTCAGCACAGATACGCAGTATTTT. Translation: CSVVGVVSTDTQYF.